The clone carrying this T cell receptor (beta chain) came up once. The method was immunoSEQ multiplex PCR; TCRdb's version includes in-frame clones alone and lacks a portion of them. The repertoire has roughly 280,000 clones, approximately 89% of them found once; the top ten carry 1.5% to 2%. Losses at the gene ends were 1 base for V and 3 bases for J; bases not matched to a gene: 2. Germline CDR1 reads MGHRA; CDR2 reads YSYEKL. This CDR3 spans 15 amino acids. This entry is derived from a study of blood T cell repertoires in COVID-19. Source material: PBMCs or T cells enriched from blood (not recorded which). This chain links TRBV4-1 with TRBJ1-2, with 10 positions matching TRBD1. The sequence came from a woman between 55 and 75 years old who had recovered from COVID-19. Written as DNA, the CDR3 is TGCGCCAGCAGCCAAGGACAGGGGGCTGACTATGGCTACACCTTC. Its protein is CASSQGQGADYGYTF.